This T cell receptor beta chain appears in the sequencing data of a study of T cell repertoires in aging, cancer and after chemotherapy. Study as a whole: Donor ages fell into six groups from 30 or younger up to 70 or older. Repeat sampling of healthy donors over several months to years showed clear clonal overlap. Study results and limitations: Immunological memory after chemotherapy cannot be judged from the repertoire data. Untreated cancer patients had significantly lower blood TCR diversity than age-matched healthy donors.

Comment on this clonotype: Its antigen is still unknown.

TCR beta rearrangements were amplified from peripheral blood genomic DNA. The CDR3 consists of 14 residues. Germline CDR1 reads SGHVS; CDR2 reads FNYEAQ. The V gene lost 5 bases and the J gene lost 1 base, with 11 bases spanning the gap. Multiplex touch-down PCR with TRB-A/B primers amplified rearranged V-D-J TRB sequences. One entry per CDR3 protein results from TCRdb running MiXCR on the multiplex PCR reads. Altogether thousands of distinct CDR3 sequences are present, less than 55% being singletons, with the ten largest covering about 19%. V is TRBV7-6 and J is TRBJ1-1; D is possibly TRBD1 (6 bases). The receptor was derived from a human donor in good health. The specimen sequenced was blood. The CDR3 loop reads CASSAQGWNTEAFF. DNA for the CDR3: TGTGCCAGCAGCGCCCAGGGGTGGAACACTGAAGCTTTCTTT.